This record covers a single T cell receptor beta chain. This sample stems from a study of blood T cell repertoires in COVID-19. Study information: From T cells, B-cell-depleted T cells, or PBMCs came the material, which was cDNA or gDNA.

Only in-frame clones appear in the TCRdb table, and some are missing; sequencing was by immunoSEQ multiplex PCR. The sample lists about 120,000 clones, approximately 90% seen once, with 4.8% in the top ten. The CDR3 is 15 amino acids. Germline CDR1 and CDR2: DFQATT and SNEGSKA (reference sequence). The junction had 5 bases not matched to a gene; V was cut back by 3 bases and J by 8 bases. The V gene is TRBV20-1, the J gene TRBJ2-1; 15 nucleotides match TRBD2. The sequenced sample consisted of peripheral blood. The receptor's source is a human donor in a cohort sampled during active COVID-19. DNA of the CDR3: TGCAGTGCTAGTGAGGGGACTAGCGGGAGGCATGAGCAGTTCTTC. Translating gives CSASEGTSGRHEQFF.